One sample yielded the 32 T cell receptor beta chains listed below, sequenced in a study of T-cell reconstitution after alpha-beta-depleted transplantation in children. Unique molecular identifiers were incorporated when the TCRbeta library was constructed. TCRdb recomputed calls from the PCR reads with MiXCR, one row per CDR3 protein. In the table there are hundreds of thousands of distinct CDR3 sequences, roughly 15% of which are singletons. The material sequenced was PBMCs from the stem cell graft donor, taken from the stem cell graft. The receptor source for this set is a human donor who donated a stem cell graft to a child with acute myeloid leukemia.

The CDR3 DNA sequence: TGTGCCAGCAAGGGCGTCGGGGGGGAGACCCAGTACTTC. This encodes CASKGVGGETQYF. J is TRBJ2-5 and V is TRBV25-1; TRBD2 matches at 7 bases. The CDR3 runs 13 residues. Germline V lookup: CDR1 MGHDK, CDR2 SYGVNS. Losses at the gene ends were 7 bases for V and 5 bases for J; bases not matched to a gene: 7.

The sample holds a few counts of this clonotype. The V and J genes are TRBV20-1 and TRBJ1-2; D remains ambiguous. Germline values: CDR1 DFQATT, CDR2 SNEGSKA (reference sequence). V lost 1 base, J lost 4 bases, and 10 bases lay in between. This CDR3 spans 13 amino acids. DNA for the CDR3: TGCAGTGCTAGAGCCCGCCAGATCTATGGCTACACCTTC. Translated, it gives CSARARQIYGYTF.

This clonotype was seen only a few times. This chain uses TRBV12-3 or TRBV12-4 with TRBJ1-6; 8 bases line up with TRBD1. The CDR3 covers 15 residues. J gave up 14 bases and V 6 bases, and 15 bases lay outside the gene matches. The CDR3 DNA follows: TGTGCCAGCAGCCCGGGACAGGCGGGACGGATAGCCCTCCACTTT. This sequence encodes CASSPGQAGRIALHF.

This clonotype was counted ten times or more. The conserved phenylalanine or tryptophan normally closing the CDR3 is absent here, so this likely arose from a read error. The DNA is left out, because the CDR3 cannot be placed on it with certainty; the CDR3 is given as TCRdb lists it. The rearrangement uses TRBV10-3 and TRBJ2-7; the D call TRBD1 from the table was never checked on the DNA. The CDR3 comprises 12 residues, both ends counted. Per germline, CDR1 ENHRY and CDR2 SYGVKD. CDR3 protein: CAISDPRDSPTL.

This clonotype was recorded at least ten times. The chain employs TRBV7-2 and TRBJ1-4; D remains unclear. The CDR3 covers 14 residues. Trimming shortened V by 4 bases and J by 3 bases, and 9 bases separated the two germline ends. CDR1 and CDR2 from the germline V gene are SGHTA and FQGNSA. The CDR3 DNA follows: TGTGCCAGCAGCTCGGACGTCGCTAATGAAAAACTGTTTTTT. Translating gives CASSSDVANEKLFF.

This clonotype was detected ten times or more. This chain uses TRBV15 with TRBJ2-5, with TRBD1 matching over 10 bases. The germline gives CDR1 LNHNV, CDR2 YYDKDF (reference sequence). J lost 5 bases, V lost 11 bases, and 8 bases had no gene match. The CDR3 covers 13 residues. The CDR3 DNA is TGTGCCTTCCGACAGGGGGCCGAGGAGACCCAGTACTTC. This codes for CAFRQGAEETQYF.

This rearrangement joins TRBV7-8 to TRBJ1-2; 7 bases match TRBD1. The CDR3 consists of 18 residues. Germline V CDR1 and CDR2: SGHVS, FQNEAQ. The trim removed 0 bases at V and 0 bases at J, leaving 10 bases unmatched. CDR3 nucleotides: TGTGCCAGCAGCTTAGCGAGGGACCTACAGGGGACTAACTATGGCTACACCTTC. It is translated as CASSLARDLQGTNYGYTF.

This clonotype was seen repeatedly, ten times or more. The J gene is TRBJ2-5, the V gene TRBV20-1, with 7 bases fitting TRBD2. The CDR3 has 13 amino acids. The germline V gene encodes CDR1 DFQATT and CDR2 SNEGSKA (reference sequence). The CDR3 spells CSLGTTSEETQYF. In DNA, the CDR3 is TGCAGCCTAGGTACAACTAGCGAGGAGACCCAGTACTTC.

For this clonotype: The CDR3 carries no conserved terminal phenylalanine or tryptophan, so it likely arises from a read error. The rearrangement joins TRBV20-1 to TRBJ2-5; tentatively, D is TRBD2 (6 bases). The germline CDR1 and CDR2 sequences are DFQATT and SNEGSKA (reference sequence). V was shortened by 2 bases and J by 5 bases, with 9 bases between the two germline ends. The CDR3 runs to 12 residues. CDR3: CSARSGRETQYL. The DNA of the CDR3 is TGCAGTGCTAGATCAGGGAGGGAGACCCAGTACCTC.

The chain is built from TRBV6-1 and TRBJ1-2; TRBD1 matches at 9 bases. Looked up from germline, CDR1 is MNHNS and CDR2 is SASEGT. The CDR3 consists of 15 residues. With V trimmed by 6 bases and J by 7 bases, 12 bases remained unmatched. CDR3 protein: CASSREAGTGFGYTF. CDR3 in DNA: TGTGCCAGCAGCCGCGAAGCCGGGACAGGGTTTGGCTACACCTTC.

The chain uses TRBV7-8 and TRBJ2-5; 8 nucleotides align to TRBD1. The CDR3 runs 15 residues. Looked up from germline, CDR1 is SGHVS and CDR2 is FQNEAQ. With V trimmed by 5 bases and J by 1 base, 6 bases remained unmatched. Written as DNA, the CDR3 is TGTGCCAGCAGCCCCCAAACAGGGGGCCAAGAGACCCAGTACTTC. It yields the protein CASSPQTGGQETQYF.

This clonotype appeared many times. The chain is built from TRBV5-5 and TRBJ2-3; 7 bases line up with TRBD1. The trim removed 4 bases at V and 4 bases at J, leaving 12 bases unmatched. CDR3 length: 16 amino acids. Germline lookup yields CDR1 SGHKS and CDR2 YYEKEE (reference sequence). CDR3 sequence reads: CASSPDRQGFPDTQYF. The CDR3 DNA reads TGTGCCAGCAGCCCCGACCGACAGGGATTCCCAGATACGCAGTATTTT.

This clonotype was seen at least ten times. The CDR3 spells CSARMGAPPYEQYV. The CDR3 bases are TGCAGTGCTAGAATGGGGGCTCCCCCCTACGAGCAGTACGTC. The chain recombines TRBV20-1 with TRBJ2-7; weak D call: TRBD1 (6 bases). The CDR3 has 14 amino acids. Trimming removed 2 bases from V and 2 bases from J, with 13 bases in between. Germline lookup yields CDR1 DFQATT and CDR2 SNEGSKA (reference sequence).

Only a few counts were recorded for this clonotype. The CDR3 DNA follows: TGCAGCGTCCGTACCGGGAGCGGCTCGACGAGGGAGCAGTACTTC. Its translation: CSVRTGSGSTREQYF. This rearrangement joins TRBV29-1 to TRBJ2-7, with a weak D call TRBD2 (6 bases). V shed 6 bases and J shed 7 bases, with 25 bases lying between them. The CDR3 extends over 15 amino acids. In germline, CDR1 is SQVTM, CDR2 ANQGSEA.

The chain couples TRBV20-1 to TRBJ2-3, with D unclear. The germline gives CDR1 DFQATT, CDR2 SNEGSKA (reference sequence). The CDR3 covers 14 residues. Trimming took 3 bases from V and 6 from J, leaving 16 bases between them. The CDR3 DNA follows: TGCAGTGCTAGCCCCCCGTGGGCTAAGGATACGCAGTATTTT. This translates into CSASPPWAKDTQYF.

This clonotype was detected many times. The rearrangement joins TRBV5-4 to TRBJ2-5; D is unclear. Trimming stripped 6 bases from V and 0 bases from J, with 15 bases between. The V gene's germline CDR1 is SGHNT and CDR2 YYREEE (reference sequence). The CDR3 has 15 residues. The CDR3 sequence is CASNLKGSYQETQYF. The CDR3 DNA follows: TGTGCCAGCAACCTCAAGGGTTCGTACCAAGAGACCCAGTACTTC. The variable domain in full, completed from reference TRBV5-4 and TRBJ2-5, reads ETGVTQSPTHLIKTRGQQVTLRCSSQSGHNTVSWYQQALGQGPQFIFQYYREEENGRGNFPPRFSGLQFPNYSSELNVNALELDDSALYLCASNLKGSYQETQYFGPGTRLLVL.

This clonotype has ten or more counts. This chain uses TRBV20-1 with TRBJ2-3; 7 positions match TRBD2. The trim removed 0 bases at V and 2 bases at J, leaving 5 bases unmatched. The CDR3 length is 15 residues. The germline V gene encodes CDR1 DFQATT and CDR2 SNEGSKA (reference sequence). CDR3 coding DNA: TGCAGTGCTAGAGATCTGGGAGGGGACACAGATACGCAGTATTTT. It translates to CSARDLGGDTDTQYF.

This clonotype was found many times. The chain is built from TRBV20-1 and TRBJ2-1, with a weak D call TRBD2 (7 bases). CDR1 and CDR2 from the germline V gene are DFQATT and SNEGSKA (reference sequence). V was trimmed by 5 bases and J by 8 bases, leaving 10 bases between them. The CDR3 loop spans 11 amino acids. This CDR3 is CSAPGGDEQFF. DNA for the CDR3: TGCAGTGCTCCGGGGGGCGATGAGCAGTTCTTC.

In this sample, this clonotype turned up many times. The chain links TRBV12-3 or TRBV12-4 to TRBJ1-1, with a weak D call TRBD1 (5 bases). Trimming removed 5 bases from V and 5 bases from J, with 18 bases in between. This CDR3 contains 15 residues. CDR3 nucleotides: TGTGCCAGCAGTCGTAATACAGGCACGGGGACTGAAGCTTTCTTT. Its translation: CASSRNTGTGTEAFF.

The rearrangement links TRBV6-2 or TRBV6-3 to TRBJ1-1; D uncertain. V was pared by 7 bases and J by 4 bases, with 16 bases between. This CDR3 comprises 14 residues. CDR1 is MNHEY, CDR2 SVGEGT, per germline. The CDR3 region is CASTTRYGVTEAFF. CDR3 in DNA: TGTGCCAGCACAACACGCTACGGGGTCACTGAAGCTTTCTTT.

This clonotype was counted ten times or more. This chain links TRBV20-1 with TRBJ1-6, with D perhaps TRBD1 (5 bases). The CDR3 is 15 residues long. V was pared by 4 bases and J by 10 bases, with 20 bases between. Germline V gene data show CDR1 as DFQATT and CDR2 as SNEGSKA (reference sequence). The CDR3 nucleotides read TGCAGTGCTACTAAGGGGACGGGCTTTAGATCACCCCTCCACTTT. Translated: CSATKGTGFRSPLHF.

The rearrangement links TRBV2 to TRBJ2-5; tentatively, D is TRBD2 (5 bases). V dropped 2 bases and J dropped 5 bases, with 15 bases sitting between them. CDR1 and CDR2 (germline): SNHLY, FYNNEI. CDR3 size: 15 residues. The CDR3 reads CASSERSALSETQYF. Here the CDR3 DNA reads TGTGCCAGCAGTGAACGTAGCGCCTTGTCTGAGACCCAGTACTTC. The full variable domain, rest sourced from reference TRBV2 and TRBJ2-5, is EPEVTQTPSHQVTQMGQEVILRCVPISNHLYFYWYRQILGQKVEFLVSFYNNEISEKSEIFDDQFSVERPDGSNFTLKIRSTKLEDSAMYFCASSERSALSETQYFGPGTRLLVL.

This clonotype was seen repeatedly, ten times or more. The V gene is TRBV12-3 or TRBV12-4, the J gene TRBJ2-5; D might be TRBD1 or TRBD2, each matching 5 bases. CDR3 length: 14 residues. The V and J ends lost 5 bases and 1 base respectively, with 11 bases between them. The CDR3 sequence is CASSPGASQETQYF. In nucleotides, the CDR3 is TGTGCCAGCAGTCCCGGGGCTAGCCAAGAGACCCAGTACTTC.

This clonotype was counted at least ten times. V and J are TRBV20-1 and TRBJ1-5, with 12 bases lining up with TRBD1. Germline CDR1 is DFQATT and CDR2 is SNEGSKA (reference sequence). The CDR3 is 17 amino acids. V was pared by 0 bases and J by 0 bases, with 3 bases of the junction left unmatched. The CDR3 nucleotides are TGCAGTGCTAGAGAGGGACAGGGGGCTTTTAGCAATCAGCCCCAGCATTTT. Its translation: CSAREGQGAFSNQPQHF.

This clonotype was counted a few times. The genes are TRBV11-1 and TRBJ2-7; 7 positions match TRBD1. The ends lost 8 bases at V and 1 base at J; junction bases unmatched: 2. Germline V gene sequence: CDR1 SGHAT, CDR2 FQDESV (reference sequence). This CDR3 spans 12 amino acids. The chain's CDR3 is CASGTASYEQYF. In DNA form, the CDR3 reads TGTGCCAGCGGGACAGCTTCCTACGAGCAGTACTTC.

This clonotype was found a few times. This sequence joins TRBV12-3 or TRBV12-4 and TRBJ2-1; D tentatively reads TRBD1 or TRBD2 (5 bases each). The V and J ends lost 4 bases and 6 bases respectively, with 10 bases between them. The CDR3 has 13 residues. The CDR3 nucleotides read TGTGCCAGCAGTTCCGGGACGGCCAATGAGCAGTTCTTC. This encodes CASSSGTANEQFF.

This clonotype has ten or more counts. The V and J genes are TRBV12-3 or TRBV12-4 and TRBJ1-6, with D unclear. With 8 bases removed from V and 7 bases from J, the gap between germline ends came to 6 bases. The CDR3 consists of 11 residues. Written as DNA, the CDR3 is TGTGCCAGCGGGCGGAATTCACCCCTCCACTTT. The encoded protein is CASGRNSPLHF.

This clonotype was detected only a few times. CDR3 sequence reads: CASSQDSREAFF. CDR3 DNA: TGTGCCAGCAGCCAAGATAGCAGGGAAGCTTTCTTT. This chain uses TRBV4-2 with TRBJ1-1; D is undetermined. This CDR3 is built from 12 residues. Germline V gene lookup returns CDR1 LGHNA and CDR2 YNFKEQ. The V and J ends lost 0 bases and 8 bases respectively, with 7 bases between them.

This clonotype was counted at least ten times. The V and J genes are TRBV20-1 and TRBJ1-1; tentative D call: TRBD1 (6 bases). V dropped 5 bases and J dropped 5 bases, with 12 bases sitting between them. CDR1 DFQATT and CDR2 SNEGSKA come from the germline V gene (reference sequence). The CDR3 covers 12 residues. The CDR3 nucleotides read TGCAGTGCTCGCCCTAGGGGGACTGAAGCTTTCTTT. Amino acids: CSARPRGTEAFF.

This clonotype was observed many times. This rearrangement joins TRBV13 to TRBJ1-1, with D maybe TRBD1 (6 bases). This CDR3 comprises 14 residues. V lost 3 bases to trimming and J lost 4 bases, with 12 bases between them. In germline, CDR1 is PRHDT, CDR2 FYEKMQ (reference sequence). CDR3 DNA sequence: TGTGCCAGCAGCTTCTCCTACAGGGTCACTGAAGCTTTCTTT. Its protein product is CASSFSYRVTEAFF.

This clonotype was observed a handful of times. The chain combines TRBV5-1 with TRBJ2-2; no firm D call. CDR1 is SGHRS and CDR2 is YFSETQ in the germline V gene. The CDR3 runs to 14 residues. V dropped 1 base and J dropped 3 bases, with 7 bases sitting between them. The CDR3 coding sequence is TGCGCCAGCAGCTTGACTCAGTACACCGGGGAGCTGTTTTTT. This encodes CASSLTQYTGELFF.

J is TRBJ1-1 and V is TRBV28; no clear D gene. The CDR3 is 13 residues long. Germline CDR1 reads MDHEN; CDR2 reads SYDVKM. Trimming removed 2 bases from V and 6 bases from J, with 10 bases in between. The CDR3: CASSLVHPSEAFF. The CDR3 region has the DNA TGTGCCAGCAGTTTAGTACACCCCTCTGAAGCTTTCTTT. Supplemented by reference TRBV28 and TRBJ1-1, the full variable domain reads DVKVTQSSRYLVKRTGEKVFLECVQDMDHENMFWYRQDPGLGLRLIYFSYDVKMKEKGDIPEGYSVSREKKERFSLILESASTNQTSMYLCASSLVHPSEAFFGQGTRLTVV.